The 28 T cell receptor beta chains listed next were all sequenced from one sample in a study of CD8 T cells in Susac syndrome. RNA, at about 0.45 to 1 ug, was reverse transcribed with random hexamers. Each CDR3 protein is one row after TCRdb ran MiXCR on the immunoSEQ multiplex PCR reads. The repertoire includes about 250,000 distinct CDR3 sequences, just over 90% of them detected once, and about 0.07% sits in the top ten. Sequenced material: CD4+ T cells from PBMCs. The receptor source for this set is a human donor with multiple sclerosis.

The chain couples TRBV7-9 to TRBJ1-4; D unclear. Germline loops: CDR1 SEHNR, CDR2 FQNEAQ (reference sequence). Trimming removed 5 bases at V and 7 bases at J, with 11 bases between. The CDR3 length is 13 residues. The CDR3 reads CASSAWTGEKLFF. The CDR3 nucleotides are TGTGCCAGCAGCGCTTGGACGGGTGAAAAACTGTTTTTT.

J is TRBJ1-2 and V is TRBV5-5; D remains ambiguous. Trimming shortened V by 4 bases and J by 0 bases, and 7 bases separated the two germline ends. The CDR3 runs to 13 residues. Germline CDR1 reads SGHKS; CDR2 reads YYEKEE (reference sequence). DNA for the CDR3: TGTGCCAGCAGCATGGACTCTAACTATGGCTACACCTTC. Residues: CASSMDSNYGYTF. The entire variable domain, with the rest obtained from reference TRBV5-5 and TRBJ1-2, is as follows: DAGVTQSPTHLIKTRGQQVTLRCSPISGHKSVSWYQQVLGQGPQFIFQYYEKEERGRGNFPDRFSARQFPNYSSELNVNALLLGDSALYLCASSMDSNYGYTFGSGTRLTVV.

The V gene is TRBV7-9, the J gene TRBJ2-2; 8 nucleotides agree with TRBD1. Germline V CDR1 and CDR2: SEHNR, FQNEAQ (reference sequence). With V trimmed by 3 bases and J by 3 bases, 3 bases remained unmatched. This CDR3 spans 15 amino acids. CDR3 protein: CASSLTGAYTGELFF. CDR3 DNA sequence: TGTGCCAGCAGCTTGACAGGGGCCTACACCGGGGAGCTGTTTTTT.

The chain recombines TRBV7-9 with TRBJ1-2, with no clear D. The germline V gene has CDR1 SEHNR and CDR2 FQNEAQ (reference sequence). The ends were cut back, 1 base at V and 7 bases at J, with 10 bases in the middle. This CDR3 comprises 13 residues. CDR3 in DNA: TGTGCCAGCAGCTTAGGCTCGGCCCCTGGCTACACCTTC. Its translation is CASSLGSAPGYTF.

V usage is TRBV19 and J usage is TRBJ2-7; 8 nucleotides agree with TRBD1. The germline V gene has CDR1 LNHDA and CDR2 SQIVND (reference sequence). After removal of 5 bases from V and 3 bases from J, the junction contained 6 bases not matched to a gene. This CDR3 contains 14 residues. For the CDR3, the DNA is TGTGCCAGTAGTCCCAGACAGGGGAGCTACGAGCAGTACGTC. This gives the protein CASSPRQGSYEQYV.

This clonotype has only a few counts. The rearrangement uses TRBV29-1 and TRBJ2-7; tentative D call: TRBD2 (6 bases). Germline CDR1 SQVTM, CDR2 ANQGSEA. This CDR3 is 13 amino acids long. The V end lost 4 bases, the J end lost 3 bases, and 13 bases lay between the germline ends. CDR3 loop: CSVARTGDYEQYF. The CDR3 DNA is TGCAGCGTTGCTAGGACGGGGGACTACGAGCAGTACTTC.

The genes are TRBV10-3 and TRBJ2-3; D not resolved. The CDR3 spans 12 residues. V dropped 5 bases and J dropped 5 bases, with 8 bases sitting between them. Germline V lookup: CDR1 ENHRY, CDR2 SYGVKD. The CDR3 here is CAISSEGDTQYF. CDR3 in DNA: TGTGCCATCAGTTCCGAAGGAGATACGCAGTATTTT.

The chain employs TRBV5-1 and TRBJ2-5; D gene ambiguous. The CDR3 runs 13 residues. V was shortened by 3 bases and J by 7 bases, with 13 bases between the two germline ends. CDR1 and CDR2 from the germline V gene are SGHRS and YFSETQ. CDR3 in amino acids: CASSSRTFSTQYF. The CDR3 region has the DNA TGCGCCAGCAGCTCCCGGACCTTTTCGACCCAGTACTTC. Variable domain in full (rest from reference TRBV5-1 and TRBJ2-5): KAGVTQTPRYLIKTRGQQVTLSCSPISGHRSVSWYQQTPGQGLQFLFEYFSETQRNKGNFPGRFSGRQFSNSRSEMNVSTLELGDSALYLCASSSRTFSTQYFGPGTRLLVL.

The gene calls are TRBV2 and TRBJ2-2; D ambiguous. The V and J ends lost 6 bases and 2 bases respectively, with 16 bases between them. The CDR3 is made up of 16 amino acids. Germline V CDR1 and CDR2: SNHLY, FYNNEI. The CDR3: CASSETRLDNTGELFF. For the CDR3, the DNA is TGTGCCAGCAGCGAAACCCGACTCGATAACACCGGGGAGCTGTTTTTT.

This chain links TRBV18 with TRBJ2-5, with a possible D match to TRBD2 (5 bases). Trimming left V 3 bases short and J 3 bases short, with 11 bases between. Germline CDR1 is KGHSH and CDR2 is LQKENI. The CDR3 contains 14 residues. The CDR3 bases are TGTGCCAGCTCACCCCTTGGACTGAAAGAGACCCAGTACTTC. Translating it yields CASSPLGLKETQYF.

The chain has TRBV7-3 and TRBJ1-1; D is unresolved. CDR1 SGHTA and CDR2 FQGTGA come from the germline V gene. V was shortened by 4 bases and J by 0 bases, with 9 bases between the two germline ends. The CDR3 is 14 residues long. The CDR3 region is CASSSYDLNTEAFF. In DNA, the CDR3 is TGTGCCAGCAGCTCATACGATTTGAACACTGAAGCTTTCTTT.

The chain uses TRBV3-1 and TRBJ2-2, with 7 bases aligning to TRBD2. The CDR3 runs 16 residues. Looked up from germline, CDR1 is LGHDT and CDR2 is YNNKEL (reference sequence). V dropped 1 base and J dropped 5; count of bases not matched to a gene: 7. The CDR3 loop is CASSQGSTAGTGELFF. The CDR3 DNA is TGTGCCAGCAGCCAAGGCTCCACAGCGGGGACCGGGGAGCTGTTTTTT.

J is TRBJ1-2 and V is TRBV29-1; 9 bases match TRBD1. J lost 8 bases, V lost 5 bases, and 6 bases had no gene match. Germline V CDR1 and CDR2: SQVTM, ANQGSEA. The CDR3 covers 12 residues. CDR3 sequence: CSVTGGGGGYTF. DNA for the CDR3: TGCAGCGTTACAGGGGGCGGAGGAGGCTACACCTTC.

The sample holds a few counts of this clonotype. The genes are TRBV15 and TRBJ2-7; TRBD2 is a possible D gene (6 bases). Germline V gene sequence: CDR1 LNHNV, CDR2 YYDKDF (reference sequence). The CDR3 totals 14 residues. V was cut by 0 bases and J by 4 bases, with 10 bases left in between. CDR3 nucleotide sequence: TGTGCCACCAGCAGAGAGGGGGGTGGTTACGAGCAGTACTTC. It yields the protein CATSREGGGYEQYF.

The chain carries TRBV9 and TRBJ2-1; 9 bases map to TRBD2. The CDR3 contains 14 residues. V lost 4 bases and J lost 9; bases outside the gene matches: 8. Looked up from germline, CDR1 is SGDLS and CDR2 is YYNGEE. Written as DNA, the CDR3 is TGTGCCAGCAGCACCACGGGACTAGCCTTTGAGCAGTTCTTC. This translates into CASSTTGLAFEQFF. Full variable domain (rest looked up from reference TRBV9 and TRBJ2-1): DSGVTQTPKHLITATGQRVTLRCSPRSGDLSVYWYQQSLDQGLQFLIQYYNGEERAKGNILERFSAQQFPDLHSELNLSSLELGDSALYFCASSTTGLAFEQFFGPGTRLTVL.

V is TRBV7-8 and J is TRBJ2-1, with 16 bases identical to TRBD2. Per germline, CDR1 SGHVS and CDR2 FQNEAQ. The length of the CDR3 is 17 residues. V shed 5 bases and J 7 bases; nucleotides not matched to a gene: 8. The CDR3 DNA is TGTGCCAGCAGCAAGGGACTAGCGGGAGGGCTCGGGAATGAGCAGTTCTTC. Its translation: CASSKGLAGGLGNEQFF.

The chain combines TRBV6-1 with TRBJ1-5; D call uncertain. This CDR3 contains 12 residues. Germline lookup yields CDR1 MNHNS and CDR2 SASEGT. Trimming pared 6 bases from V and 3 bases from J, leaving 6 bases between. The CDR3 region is CASRVSNQPQHF. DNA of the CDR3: TGTGCCAGCAGGGTTTCCAATCAGCCCCAGCATTTT.

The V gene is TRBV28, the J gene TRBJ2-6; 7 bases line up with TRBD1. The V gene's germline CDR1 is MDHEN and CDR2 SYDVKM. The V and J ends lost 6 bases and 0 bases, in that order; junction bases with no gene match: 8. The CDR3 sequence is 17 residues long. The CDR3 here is CASRTTGQSSGANVLTF. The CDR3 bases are TGTGCCAGCAGGACGACAGGGCAAAGCTCTGGGGCCAACGTCCTGACTTTC.

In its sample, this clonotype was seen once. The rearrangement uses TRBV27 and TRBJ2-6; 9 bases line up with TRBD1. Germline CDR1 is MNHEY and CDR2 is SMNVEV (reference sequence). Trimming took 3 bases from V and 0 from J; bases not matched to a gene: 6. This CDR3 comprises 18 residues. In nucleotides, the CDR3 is TGTGCCAGCAGTTTTACAGGGGGCTTTGTCTCTGGGGCCAACGTCCTGACTTTC. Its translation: CASSFTGGFVSGANVLTF.

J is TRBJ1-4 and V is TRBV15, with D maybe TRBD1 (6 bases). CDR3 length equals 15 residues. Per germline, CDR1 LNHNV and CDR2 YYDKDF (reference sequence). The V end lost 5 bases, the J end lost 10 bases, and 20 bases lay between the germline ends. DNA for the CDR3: TGTGCCACCAGCGCGACTGAGGCAGGGGAACCAAAACTGTTTTTT. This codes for CATSATEAGEPKLFF. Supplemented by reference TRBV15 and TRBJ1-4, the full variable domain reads DAMVIQNPRYQVTQFGKPVTLSCSQTLNHNVMYWYQQKSSQAPKLLFHYYDKDFNNEADTPDNFQSRRPNTSFCFLDIRSPGLGDTAMYLCATSATEAGEPKLFFGSGTQLSVL.

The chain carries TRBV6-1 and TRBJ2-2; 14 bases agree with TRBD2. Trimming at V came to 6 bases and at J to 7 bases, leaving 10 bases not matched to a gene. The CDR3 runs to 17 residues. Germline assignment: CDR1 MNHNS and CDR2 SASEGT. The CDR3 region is CASSPRLAGGRGGELFF. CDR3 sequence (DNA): TGTGCCAGCAGCCCCCGACTAGCGGGGGGGCGGGGCGGGGAGCTGTTTTTT.

The CDR3 spells CASSQDRIHTDTQYF. The CDR3, as DNA: TGTGCCAGCTCACAGGACAGGATCCACACAGATACGCAGTATTTT. V is TRBV18 and J is TRBJ2-3; TRBD1 aligns across 7 bases. The V segment lost 4 bases and the J segment 2 bases; nucleotides outside the gene matches: 6. There are 15 residues in the CDR3. Germline V gene lookup returns CDR1 KGHSH and CDR2 LQKENI. The variable domain in full, completed from reference TRBV18 and TRBJ2-3, reads NAGVMQNPRHLVRRRGQEARLRCSPMKGHSHVYWYRQLPEEGLKFMVYLQKENIIDESGMPKERFSAEFPKEGPSILRIQQVVRGDSAAYFCASSQDRIHTDTQYFGPGTRLTVL.

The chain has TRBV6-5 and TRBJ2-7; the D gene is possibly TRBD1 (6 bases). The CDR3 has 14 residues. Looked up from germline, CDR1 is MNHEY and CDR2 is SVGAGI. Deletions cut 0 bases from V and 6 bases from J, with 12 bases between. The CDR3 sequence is CASSYSGVGGEQYF. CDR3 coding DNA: TGTGCCAGCAGTTACTCCGGGGTAGGGGGCGAGCAGTACTTC.

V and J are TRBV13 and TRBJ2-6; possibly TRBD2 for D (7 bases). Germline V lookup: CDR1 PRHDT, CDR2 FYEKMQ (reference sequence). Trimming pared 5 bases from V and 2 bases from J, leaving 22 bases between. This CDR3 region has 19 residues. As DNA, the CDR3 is TGTGCCAGCAGCGCCTCCTTCGGAGGGGGGGAACCTGGGGCCAACGTCCTGACTTTC. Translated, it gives CASSASFGGGEPGANVLTF.

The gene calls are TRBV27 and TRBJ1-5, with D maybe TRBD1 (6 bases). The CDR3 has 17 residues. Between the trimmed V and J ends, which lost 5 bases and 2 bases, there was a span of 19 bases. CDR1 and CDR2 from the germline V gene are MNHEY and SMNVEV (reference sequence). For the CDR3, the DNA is TGTGCCAGCAGTCCTCAGGGGAATAACGTCCGCAATCAGCCCCAGCATTTT. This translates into CASSPQGNNVRNQPQHF.

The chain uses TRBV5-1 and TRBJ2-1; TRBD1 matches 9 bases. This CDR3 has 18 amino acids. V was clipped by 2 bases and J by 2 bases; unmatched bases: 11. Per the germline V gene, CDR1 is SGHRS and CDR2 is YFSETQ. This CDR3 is CASSFRKQGAQPYNEQFF. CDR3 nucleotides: TGCGCCAGCAGCTTCCGAAAACAGGGGGCGCAACCCTACAATGAGCAGTTCTTC.

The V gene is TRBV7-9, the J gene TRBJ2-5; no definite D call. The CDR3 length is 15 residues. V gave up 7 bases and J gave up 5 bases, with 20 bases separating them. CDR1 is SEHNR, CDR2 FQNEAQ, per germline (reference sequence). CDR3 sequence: CASNSLGVGGETQYF. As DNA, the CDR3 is TGTGCCAGCAACTCCCTTGGGGTCGGTGGGGAGACCCAGTACTTC.

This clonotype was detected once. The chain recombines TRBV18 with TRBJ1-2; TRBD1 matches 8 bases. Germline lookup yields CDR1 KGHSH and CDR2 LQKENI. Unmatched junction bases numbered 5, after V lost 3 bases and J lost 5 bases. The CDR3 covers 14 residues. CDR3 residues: CASSPPGGKYGYTF. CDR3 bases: TGTGCCAGCTCACCTCCAGGGGGCAAGTATGGCTACACCTTC.